The following is a T cell receptor (beta chain) sequence with its context. Its antigen is unknown. Per-base qualities were not stored, and no clone one base away is much larger. These data originate in a study of T cells after yellow fever vaccination (dated 2019 in TCRdb). For context, the study as a whole: The SMART-Seq v4 Ultra Low Input RNA kit was used to prepare libraries from fractions with low cell numbers. The cohort comprised two healthy male donors, one aged 18 to 30 and one aged 30 to 40 years. To follow T-cell clones before and after both primary and booster YFV17D yellow fever vaccination, bulk TCR alpha and beta repertoires underwent longitudinal sequencing. Bulk PBMC replicates and cell subsets were isolated from blood drawn at multiple timepoints before and after both primary and secondary immunization. Here is what the overall study found, with its caveats: A small share of clonotypes was detected in both CD4 and CD8 compartments, with the overlap likely arising from convergent recombination. Because only a couple of donors were included in the study, the extent to which the findings can be generalized is limited. Compared with the primary T-cell response, the secondary T-cell response was weaker but faster, peaking on day 5 rather than day 15. After the booster, most clones that had expanded after primary vaccination were detected again (nearly 98% of CD4 and around 88% of CD8), suggesting broad maintenance of memory. FACS-sorted repertoires could contain abundant contaminating clonotypes from the bulk population, so computational filtering was required.

From its cysteine to its phenylalanine, the CDR3 spans 13 amino acids. The retained sequence is limited to the CDR3, 39 bases, with the frame set at the first base. Sequences SGHRS (CDR1) and YFSETQ (CDR2) are obtained from the germline V gene. V ends up 4 bases short and J 8 bases short, with an unmatched junction base count of 5. The treatment or condition label on this specimen signifies: live attenuated yellow fever vaccine strain. PBMCs were isolated from peripheral blood using a standard Ficoll-Paque protocol. CD4 and CD8 T-cell fractions were isolated with Dynabeads CD4 and CD8 positive selection kits. TriZol was used to extract RNA from bulk PBMCs, CD4 and CD8 fractions, and dextramer-positive and dextramer-negative fractions. The sequencer was an Illumina NovaSeq 6000. TCR cDNA was synthesized by 5'RACE template switching, which introduced a universal primer site and unique molecular identifiers. Priming of cDNA synthesis was performed from both the TCR alpha and TCR beta constant segments. Libraries were amplified in two PCR steps, with sample barcodes and sequencing adapters added in the second step. Sequencing of libraries was done on Illumina HiSeq 2500 (2x100 bp) or NovaSeq (2x150 bp). Regarding the original processing steps: Demultiplexing of reads and collapsing into UMI consensus sequences were performed with MIGEC, and V(D)J alignment was carried out with MiXCR. Clonotypes responding to the vaccine were identified with edgeR on replicate PBMC samples, with the criteria of FDR below 0.01 and a log2 fold change above 5 up to day 15. Each bulk clonotype received a CD4 or CD8 identity based on whether the sequenced CD4 or CD8 repertoire contained that clonotype at higher abundance. TCRdb took the public reads, trimmed them with fastp at Q25, ran MiXCR for clone calling and kept in-frame beta chains. Rows with a matching CDR3 protein are joined into one entry that keeps the most common DNA and genes. TCRdb assigned the V and J calls; the authors' analysis was not used. The sample yields about 300,000 distinct CDR3 sequences; around 10% were counted once. The ten most abundant clones make up about 3.7% of the sample.

Sample: CD4+ T cells sorted from PBMCs, taken 5 days after the yellow fever booster vaccination. The receptor's source is a man younger than 30 who received the YFV17D yellow fever vaccine. In this chain, TRBV5-1 is recombined with TRBJ1-4, and TRBD1 aligns with 7 junction nucleotides. The nucleotide sequence reads as follows: TGCGCCAGCAGCGTACAGGGGAGGGAAAAACTGTTTTTT. Its product reads: CASSVQGREKLFF.